This T cell receptor (beta chain) was observed in a study of T cell responses to AZD1222 COVID-19 vaccine. Points from the study as a whole: The sample set comprised mostly white British donors with more females, and clonal diversity was possibly underestimated. AZD1222 recipients seropositive at baseline numbered only six or seven. Vaccine-associated CD4 TCRs ranged over spike, dominating at 160-218 and 743-854.

This table comes from immunoSEQ multiplex PCR, and its TCRdb copy is limited to in-frame clones, with some not included. The data contain about 130,000 clones, about 90% of them singletons. Of note for this clone: Its antigen is undetermined.

The CDR3 totals 13 residues. V lost 4 bases, J lost 1 base, and 5 bases lay in between. The V and J genes are TRBV12-3 or TRBV12-4 and TRBJ1-3; perhaps TRBD1 as D (5 bases). The source was peripheral blood, collected on day 0 of MenACWY control vaccination. This sequence originates from an adult in good health. This chain's CDR3 is CASSSGSGNTIYF. The CDR3 DNA sequence: TGTGCCAGCAGTTCAGGGTCTGGAAACACCATATATTTT.